The entry below gives a single T cell receptor beta chain sequence along with its context. Its antigen is unknown. Libraries were prepared by immunoSEQ multiplex PCR; TCRdb keeps only in-frame clonotypes and omits some of them. The profile shows approximately 110,000 clones, nearly 90% of them singletons. These data belong to a study of glioma-infiltrating T cells after dendritic cell vaccination. About the study: Dendritic cell vaccine was injected intradermally three times, biweekly. Study conclusions and caveats: Higher pretreatment TIL content predicted longer progression-free time and survival.

Time point indicated: after dendritic cell vaccination, including at tumor progression/relapse. Selection required adequate fresh-frozen tumor tissue plus more than two years' survival data. Germline CDR1 and CDR2: ENHRY and SYGVKD. Trimming cost V 0 bases and J 4 bases, with 7 bases left between them. The CDR3 sequence is 14 residues long. The clonotype originates from a human donor with glioblastoma. The sequences come from blood, collected after dendritic cell vaccination. The chain recombines TRBV10-3 with TRBJ2-1; D is undetermined. The CDR3 loop is CAISESGGYNEQFF. CDR3 coding DNA: TGTGCCATCAGTGAGTCCGGCGGATACAATGAGCAGTTCTTC.